The present entry profiles one TCR beta chain with its context. The source of the sample is a study of blood T cell repertoires in COVID-19. Method: immunoSEQ multiplex PCR; TCRdb's copy keeps in-frame clones and lacks some. The profile shows some 240,000 clones, roughly 89% of them singletons. CDR3 size: 16 residues. Germline CDR1 KGHSH, CDR2 LQKENI. Trimming took 0 bases from V and 5 from J, leaving 13 bases between them. V and J are TRBV18 and TRBJ1-4; D perhaps matches TRBD1 (6 bases). This TCR came from a woman aged 40 to 55 who had recovered from COVID-19. The sequencing sample was made of peripheral blood. The CDR3 is CASSPPPTGSNEKLFF. The CDR3 DNA follows: TGTGCCAGCTCACCACCTCCGACAGGCTCAAATGAAAAACTGTTTTTT.